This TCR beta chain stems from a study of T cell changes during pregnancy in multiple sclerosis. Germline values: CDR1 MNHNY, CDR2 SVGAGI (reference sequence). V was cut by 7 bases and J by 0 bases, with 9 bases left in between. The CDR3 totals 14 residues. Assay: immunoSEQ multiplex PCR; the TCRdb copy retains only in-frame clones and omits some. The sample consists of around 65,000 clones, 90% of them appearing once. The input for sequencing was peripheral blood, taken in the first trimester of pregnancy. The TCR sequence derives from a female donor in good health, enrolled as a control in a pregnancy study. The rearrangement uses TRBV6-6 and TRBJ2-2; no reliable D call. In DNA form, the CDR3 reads TGTGCCAGCATTCTCACATCGAACACCGGGGAGCTGTTTTTT. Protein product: CASILTSNTGELFF.